This is a list of T cell receptor beta chains from one sample in a study of OX40 agonist ivuxolimab in advanced cancers. Sequenced by immunoSEQ multiplex PCR; TCRdb stores in-frame clones only, minus some. Of over 150,000 clones listed, roughly 94% were seen once; the top ten hold 0.3% to 0.35%. Here the sequenced sample was CD4+ or CD8+ T cells sorted from blood, taken in a trial of the OX40 agonist ivuxolimab. All receptors derive from an adult with an advanced solid tumor such as melanoma, head and neck, liver or kidney cancer. Each CDR3 is given with its conserved first and last residue. The D gene is left open where the match is weak. Size values are once, few and many counts, or a class for expanded clones, and some rows have none.

d_call,clone_size,j_call,v_call,cdr3_aa,cdr3_nt
TRBD1,-,TRBJ1-1,TRBV30,CAWSPGGTGGYTEAFF,TGTGCCTGGAGCCCTGGGGGGACAGGGGGTTACACTGAAGCTTTCTTT
-,-,TRBJ2-6,TRBV7-2,CASSLQGTGANVLTF,TGTGCCAGCAGCTTACAGGGGACTGGGGCCAACGTCCTGACTTTC
-,-,TRBJ1-5,TRBV5-6,CASSLGQLNQPQHF,TGTGCCAGCAGCTTGGGACAGCTCAATCAGCCCCAGCATTTT
-,-,TRBJ2-3,TRBV9,CASSAKDTQYF,TGTGCCAGCAGCGCAAAGGATACGCAGTATTTT
TRBD1,-,TRBJ1-1,TRBV7-2,CASSPRTGQAFF,TGTGCCAGCAGCCCCAGGACAGGGCAAGCTTTCTTT
-,-,TRBJ1-1,TRBV7-2,CASSLAFGRSTEAFF,TGTGCCAGCAGCTTAGCGTTCGGCAGAAGCACTGAAGCTTTCTTT
-,-,TRBJ1-4,TRBV10-2,CASSERSATNEKLFF,TGCGCCAGCAGTGAGAGGAGTGCAACTAATGAAAAACTGTTTTTT
-,-,TRBJ2-5,TRBV21-1,CASGLTGGEETQYF,TGTGCCAGCGGCCTGACAGGGGGCGAGGAGACCCAGTACTTC
-,-,TRBJ1-1,TRBV11-3,CASSFTAGTEAFF,TGTGCCAGCAGCTTTACAGCGGGCACTGAAGCTTTCTTT
TRBD1,once,TRBJ1-4,TRBV18,CASSLGTDEKLFF,TGTGCCAGCTCACTGGGGACAGATGAAAAACTGTTTTTT
TRBD2,-,TRBJ2-1,TRBV14,CASSQIAGAYNEQFF,TGTGCCAGCAGCCAAATAGCGGGCGCCTACAATGAGCAGTTCTTC
-,-,TRBJ2-3,TRBV7-2,CASSRYTDTQYF,TGTGCCAGCAGCAGATACACAGATACGCAGTATTTT
-,-,TRBJ1-2,TRBV20-1,CSAHPGYGYTF,TGCAGTGCCCATCCGGGATATGGCTACACCTTC
TRBD2,-,TRBJ2-1,TRBV28,CASSSSGISEQFF,TGTGCCAGCAGTTCCAGCGGGATTTCCGAGCAGTTCTTC
-,-,TRBJ1-1,TRBV20-1,CSQRVTTEAFF,TGCAGTCAAAGGGTGACCACTGAAGCTTTCTTT
-,-,TRBJ2-7,TRBV7-2,CASSLSRASYEQYF,TGTGCCAGCAGCTTATCGAGGGCAAGCTACGAGCAGTACTTC
-,-,TRBJ2-7,TRBV6-1,CASSEGTGPSYEQYF,TGTGCCAGCAGTGAAGGAACGGGACCTTCCTACGAGCAGTACTTC
-,-,TRBJ1-1,TRBV7-2,CASSFGGIEAFF,TGTGCCAGCAGCTTCGGGGGGATTGAAGCTTTCTTT
-,-,TRBJ1-1,TRBV18,CASSPQGGNTEAFF,TGTGCCAGCTCACCACAGGGCGGGAACACTGAAGCTTTCTTT
TRBD1,once,TRBJ1-5,TRBV5-4,CASSLGTGVAQPQHF,TGTGCCAGCAGCTTAGGGACAGGGGTTGCTCAGCCCCAGCATTTT
TRBD1,-,TRBJ2-1,TRBV11-2,CASSRDRGSYNEQFF,TGTGCCAGCAGCCGGGACAGGGGGTCCTACAATGAGCAGTTCTTC
-,-,TRBJ1-2,TRBV7-2,CASSPPVSLGYGYTF,TGTGCCAGCAGCCCCCCGGTATCGCTCGGCTATGGCTACACCTTC
TRBD1,-,TRBJ1-3,TRBV7-9,CASSYGQGVRNTIYF,TGTGCCAGCAGCTATGGACAGGGAGTTAGAAACACCATATATTTT
TRBD1,-,TRBJ2-7,TRBV28,CASSIQGQGTYEQYF,TGTGCCAGCAGTATCCAGGGACAGGGGACCTACGAGCAGTACTTC
-,-,TRBJ2-3,TRBV5-4,CASRSRPENADTQYF,TGTGCCAGCAGATCTAGGCCGGAGAATGCAGATACGCAGTATTTT
-,-,TRBJ1-5,TRBV4-3,CASSQDQGGSQPQHF,TGCGCCAGCAGCCAAGATCAGGGAGGGAGTCAGCCCCAGCATTTT
TRBD2,-,TRBJ2-1,TRBV5-1,CASSLGSSGGNEQFF,TGCGCCAGCAGCTTGGGGTCTAGCGGGGGCAATGAGCAGTTCTTC
-,-,TRBJ1-1,TRBV18,CASSPDRAEAFF,TGTGCCAGCTCACCAGATCGCGCTGAAGCTTTCTTT
-,-,TRBJ2-5,TRBV12-5,CASGLGSQETQYF,TGTGCTAGTGGTTTGGGCAGCCAAGAGACCCAGTACTTC
-,-,TRBJ2-3,TRBV7-3,CASSSPDRDPKAQYF,TGTGCCAGCAGCTCGCCCGACCGGGACCCCAAAGCGCAGTATTTT
-,-,TRBJ2-2,TRBV6-5,CASSYSMLRNTGELFF,TGTGCCAGCAGTTACTCGATGTTGCGGAACACCGGGGAGCTGTTTTTT
-,-,TRBJ2-7,TRBV18,CASSPQGNMGQTSNYEQYF,TGTGCCAGCTCACCACAAGGGAATATGGGGCAGACATCAAACTACGAGCAGTACTTC
-,-,TRBJ1-1,TRBV4-3,CASSQVLNTEAFF,TGCGCCAGCAGCCAAGTCTTGAACACTGAAGCTTTCTTT
-,-,TRBJ2-1,TRBV5-6,CASSLVAEQFF,TGTGCCAGCAGCTTGGTCGCGGAGCAGTTCTTC
-,-,TRBJ2-7,TRBV4-3,CASSQEWVGISSEQYF,TGCGCCAGCAGCCAAGAATGGGTTGGGATCAGTTCCGAGCAGTACTTC
-,-,TRBJ1-4,TRBV19,CASSIATATNEKLFF,TGTGCCAGTAGTATAGCGACAGCAACTAATGAAAAACTGTTTTTT
-,-,TRBJ2-4,TRBV19,CASSIWGIAEDKNIQYF,TGTGCCAGTAGTATTTGGGGGATAGCCGAAGACAAAAACATTCAGTACTTC
TRBD2,-,TRBJ2-3,TRBV11-2,CASSLGTSGITDTQYF,TGTGCCAGCAGCTTAGGGACTAGCGGTATCACAGATACGCAGTATTTT
-,-,TRBJ1-5,TRBV5-6,CASSLMGQPQHF,TGTGCCAGCAGCTTGATGGGACAGCCCCAGCATTTT
TRBD1,-,TRBJ1-2,TRBV19,CASSPDRGLNYGYTF,TGTGCCAGTAGTCCTGACAGGGGGCTTAACTATGGCTACACCTTC
-,-,TRBJ1-2,TRBV6-1,CASSEVSASNYGYTF,TGTGCCAGCAGTGAAGTATCAGCTTCTAACTATGGCTACACCTTC
-,few,TRBJ1-1,TRBV10-3,CAIRGSNGNTEAFF,TGTGCCATCAGAGGGTCAAACGGGAACACTGAAGCTTTCTTT
-,-,TRBJ1-2,TRBV7-2,CASSLALGHIPPF,TGTGCCAGCAGCTTAGCCCTCGGACATATACCCCCCTTC
-,-,TRBJ2-7,TRBV5-4,CASSLAGMFSYEQYF,TGTGCCAGCAGCTTGGCCGGGATGTTCTCCTACGAGCAGTACTTC
-,-,TRBJ2-1,TRBV19,CASRVYNEQFF,TGTGCCAGTAGGGTGTACAATGAGCAGTTCTTC
TRBD1,-,TRBJ2-1,TRBV27,CASSPRTGAEQFF,TGTGCCAGCAGTCCGCGGACAGGGGCTGAGCAGTTCTTC
-,once,TRBJ2-7,TRBV5-1,CASSSSTATYEQYF,TGCGCCAGCAGCTCGAGTACTGCTACCTACGAGCAGTACTTC
TRBD1,-,TRBJ1-4,TRBV15,CATSTGTGGGEKLFF,TGTGCCACCAGCACCGGGACAGGGGGTGGTGAAAAACTGTTTTTT